The present T cell receptor beta chain was sequenced within a study of blood T cell repertoires in COVID-19. The data were produced by immunoSEQ multiplex PCR, yet TCRdb's version contains in-frame clones alone and is incomplete. The table records about 60,000 clones, 65% to 85% of them present only once. In this sample, this clone turned up a few times. This CDR3 is built from 15 residues. Per germline, CDR1 MDHEN and CDR2 SYDVKM. Trimming took 4 bases from V and 1 from J, leaving 13 bases between them. The V and J genes are TRBV28 and TRBJ2-5; D is perhaps TRBD1 (7 bases). Source material: peripheral blood. The TCR originated in a human donor in a cohort sampled during active COVID-19. Here the CDR3 DNA reads TGTGCCAGCAGTTACGGGCGGGACAGCCAAGAGACCCAGTACTTC. The encoded protein is CASSYGRDSQETQYF.